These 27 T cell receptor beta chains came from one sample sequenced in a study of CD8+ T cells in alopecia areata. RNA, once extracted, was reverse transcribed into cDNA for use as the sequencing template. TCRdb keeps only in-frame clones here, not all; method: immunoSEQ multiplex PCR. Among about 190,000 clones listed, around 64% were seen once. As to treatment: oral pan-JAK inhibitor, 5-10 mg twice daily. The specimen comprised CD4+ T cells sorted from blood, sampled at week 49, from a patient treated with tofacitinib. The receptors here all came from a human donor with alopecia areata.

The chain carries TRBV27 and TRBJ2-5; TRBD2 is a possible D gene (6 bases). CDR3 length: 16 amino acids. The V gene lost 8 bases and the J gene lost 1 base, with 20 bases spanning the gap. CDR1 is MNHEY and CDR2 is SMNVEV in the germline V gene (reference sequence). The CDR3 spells CASSSWRDSPQETQYF. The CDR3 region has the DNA TGTGCCAGCTCCTCCTGGAGGGACTCGCCCCAAGAGACCCAGTACTTC.

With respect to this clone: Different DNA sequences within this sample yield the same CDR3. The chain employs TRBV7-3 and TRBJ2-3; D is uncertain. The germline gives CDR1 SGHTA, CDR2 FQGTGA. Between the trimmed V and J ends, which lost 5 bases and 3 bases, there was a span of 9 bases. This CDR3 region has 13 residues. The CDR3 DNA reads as TGTGCCAGCAGCCCAGATGTAACAGATACGCAGTATTTT. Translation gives CASSPDVTDTQYF. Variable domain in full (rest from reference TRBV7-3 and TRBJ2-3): GAGVSQTPSNKVTEKGKYVELRCDPISGHTALYWYRQSLGQGPEFLIYFQGTGAADDSGLPNDRFFAVRPEGSVSTLKIQRTERGDSAVYLCASSPDVTDTQYFGPGTRLTVL.

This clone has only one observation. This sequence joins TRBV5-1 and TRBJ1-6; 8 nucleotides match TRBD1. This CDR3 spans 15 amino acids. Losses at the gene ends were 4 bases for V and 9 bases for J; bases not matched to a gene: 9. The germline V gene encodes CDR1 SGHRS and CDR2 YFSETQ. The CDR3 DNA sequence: TGCGCCAGCAGCCCACAGACAGGGGAAAGTTCACCCCTCCACTTT. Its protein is CASSPQTGESSPLHF. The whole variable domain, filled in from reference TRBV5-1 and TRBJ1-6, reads KAGVTQTPRYLIKTRGQQVTLSCSPISGHRSVSWYQQTPGQGLQFLFEYFSETQRNKGNFPGRFSGRQFSNSRSEMNVSTLELGDSALYLCASSPQTGESSPLHFGNGTRLTVT.

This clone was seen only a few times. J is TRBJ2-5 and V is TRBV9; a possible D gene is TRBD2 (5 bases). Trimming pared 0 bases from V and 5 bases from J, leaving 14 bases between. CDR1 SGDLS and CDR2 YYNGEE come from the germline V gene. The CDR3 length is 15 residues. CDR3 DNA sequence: TGTGCCAGCAGCGTAGGATATCGGGGTGCGGAGACCCAGTACTTC. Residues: CASSVGYRGAETQYF.

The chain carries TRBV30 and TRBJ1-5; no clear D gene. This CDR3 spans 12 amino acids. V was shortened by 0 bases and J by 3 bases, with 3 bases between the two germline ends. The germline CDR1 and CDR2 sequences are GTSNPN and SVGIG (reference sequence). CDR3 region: CAWSVLNQPQHF. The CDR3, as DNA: TGTGCCTGGAGTGTACTCAATCAGCCCCAGCATTTT.

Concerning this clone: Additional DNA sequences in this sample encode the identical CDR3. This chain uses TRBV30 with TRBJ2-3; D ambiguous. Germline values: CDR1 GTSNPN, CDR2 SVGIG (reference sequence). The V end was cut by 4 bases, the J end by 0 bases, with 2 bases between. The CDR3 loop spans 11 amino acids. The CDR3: CAWTSTDTQYF. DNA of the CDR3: TGTGCCTGGACCAGCACAGATACGCAGTATTTT.

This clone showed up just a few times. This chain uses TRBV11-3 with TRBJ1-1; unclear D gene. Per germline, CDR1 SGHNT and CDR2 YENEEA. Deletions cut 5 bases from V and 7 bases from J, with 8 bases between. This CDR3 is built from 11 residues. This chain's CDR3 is CASSSIGEAFF. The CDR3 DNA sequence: TGTGCCAGCAGCAGTATCGGTGAAGCTTTCTTT.

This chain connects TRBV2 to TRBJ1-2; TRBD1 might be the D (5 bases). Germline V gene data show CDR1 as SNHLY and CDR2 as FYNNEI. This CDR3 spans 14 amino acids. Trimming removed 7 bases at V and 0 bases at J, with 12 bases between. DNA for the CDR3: TGTGCCAGCACTGGGACGAATCCTAACTATGGCTACACCTTC. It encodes CASTGTNPNYGYTF.

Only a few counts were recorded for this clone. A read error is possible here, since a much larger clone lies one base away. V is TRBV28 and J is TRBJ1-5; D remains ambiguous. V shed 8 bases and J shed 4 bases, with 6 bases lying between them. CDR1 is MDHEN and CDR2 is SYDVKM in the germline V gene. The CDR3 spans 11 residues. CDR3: CASGRNQPQHF. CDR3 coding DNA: TGTGCCAGCGGCCGAAATCAGCCCCAGCATTTT.

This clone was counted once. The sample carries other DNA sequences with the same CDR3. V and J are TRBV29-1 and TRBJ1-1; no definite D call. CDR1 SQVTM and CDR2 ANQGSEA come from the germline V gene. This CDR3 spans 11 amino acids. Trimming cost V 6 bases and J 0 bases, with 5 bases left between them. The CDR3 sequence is CSVALNTEAFF. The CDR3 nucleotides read TGCAGCGTAGCCTTGAACACTGAAGCTTTCTTT.

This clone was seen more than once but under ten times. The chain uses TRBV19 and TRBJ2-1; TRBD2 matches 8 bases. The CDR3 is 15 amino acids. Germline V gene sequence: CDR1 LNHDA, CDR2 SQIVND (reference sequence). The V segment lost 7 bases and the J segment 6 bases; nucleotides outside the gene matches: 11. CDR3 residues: CASNRPGLDLNEQFF. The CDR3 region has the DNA TGTGCCAGTAATCGACCGGGACTAGATCTCAATGAGCAGTTCTTC. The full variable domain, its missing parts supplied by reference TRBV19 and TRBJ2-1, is DGGITQSPKYLFRKEGQNVTLSCEQNLNHDAMYWYRQDPGQGLRLIYYSQIVNDFQKGDIAEGYSVSREKKESFPLTVTSAQKNPTAFYLCASNRPGLDLNEQFFGPGTRLTVL.

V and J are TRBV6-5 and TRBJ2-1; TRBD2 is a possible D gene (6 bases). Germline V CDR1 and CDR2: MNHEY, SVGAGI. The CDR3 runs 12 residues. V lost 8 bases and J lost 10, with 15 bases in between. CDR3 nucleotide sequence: TGTGCCAGCGGGCGCGGGGTACGGGAGCAGTTCTTC. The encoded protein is CASGRGVREQFF.

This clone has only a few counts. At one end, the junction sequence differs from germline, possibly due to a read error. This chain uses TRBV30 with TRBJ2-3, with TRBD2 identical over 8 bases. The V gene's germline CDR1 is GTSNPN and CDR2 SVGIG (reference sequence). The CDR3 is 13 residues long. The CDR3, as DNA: TGTGCCTGGAGTGTTGGGGGTCGTATAGCGGGGAATTTT. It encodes CAWSVGGRIAGNF.

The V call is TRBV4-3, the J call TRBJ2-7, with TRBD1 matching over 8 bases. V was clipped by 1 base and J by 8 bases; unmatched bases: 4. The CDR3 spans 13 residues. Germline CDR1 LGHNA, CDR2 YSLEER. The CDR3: CASSQATGGQQYF. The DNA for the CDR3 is TGCGCCAGCAGCCAAGCAACAGGGGGGCAGCAGTACTTC.

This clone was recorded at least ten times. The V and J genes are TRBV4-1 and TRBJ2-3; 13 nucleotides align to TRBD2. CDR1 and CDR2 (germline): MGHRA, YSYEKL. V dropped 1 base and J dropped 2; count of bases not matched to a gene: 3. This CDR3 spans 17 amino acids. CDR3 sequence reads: CASSQAGLAGTTDTQYF. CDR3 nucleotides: TGCGCCAGCAGCCAAGCGGGACTAGCGGGGACCACAGATACGCAGTATTTT.

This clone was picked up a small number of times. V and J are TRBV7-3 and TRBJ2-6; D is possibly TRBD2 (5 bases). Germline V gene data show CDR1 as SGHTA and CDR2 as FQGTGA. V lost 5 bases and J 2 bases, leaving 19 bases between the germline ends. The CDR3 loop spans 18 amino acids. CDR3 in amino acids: CASSMTPVRGTGANVLTF. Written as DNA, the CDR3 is TGTGCCAGCAGCATGACACCGGTACGGGGTACTGGGGCCAACGTCCTGACTTTC.

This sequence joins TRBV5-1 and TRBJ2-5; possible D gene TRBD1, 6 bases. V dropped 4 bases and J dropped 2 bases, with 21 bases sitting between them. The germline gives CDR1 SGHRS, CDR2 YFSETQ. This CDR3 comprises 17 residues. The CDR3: CASSPRAGATLQETQYF. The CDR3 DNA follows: TGCGCCAGCAGCCCCCGAGCAGGGGCCACCTTACAAGAGACCCAGTACTTC.

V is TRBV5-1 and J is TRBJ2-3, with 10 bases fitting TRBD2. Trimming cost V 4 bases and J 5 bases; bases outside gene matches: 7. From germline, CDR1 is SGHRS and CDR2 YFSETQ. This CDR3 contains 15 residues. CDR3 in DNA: TGCGCCAGCAGCGAATCTCAGCGGGAGGGAGATACGCAGTATTTT. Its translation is CASSESQREGDTQYF.

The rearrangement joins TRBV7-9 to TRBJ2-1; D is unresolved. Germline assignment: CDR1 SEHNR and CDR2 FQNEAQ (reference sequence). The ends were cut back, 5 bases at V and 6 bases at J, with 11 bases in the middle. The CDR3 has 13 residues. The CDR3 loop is CASSLVDGNEQFF. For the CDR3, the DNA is TGTGCCAGCAGCCTCGTTGACGGCAATGAGCAGTTCTTC.

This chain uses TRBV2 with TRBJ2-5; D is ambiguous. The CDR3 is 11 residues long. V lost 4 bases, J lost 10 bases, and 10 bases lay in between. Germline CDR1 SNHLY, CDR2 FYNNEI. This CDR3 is CASSAIEDQYF. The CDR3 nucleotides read TGTGCCAGCAGTGCCATTGAGGACCAGTACTTC. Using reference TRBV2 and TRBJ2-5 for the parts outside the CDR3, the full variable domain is EPEVTQTPSHQVTQMGQEVILRCVPISNHLYFYWYRQILGQKVEFLVSFYNNEISEKSEIFDDQFSVERPDGSNFTLKIRSTKLEDSAMYFCASSAIEDQYFGPGTRLLVL.

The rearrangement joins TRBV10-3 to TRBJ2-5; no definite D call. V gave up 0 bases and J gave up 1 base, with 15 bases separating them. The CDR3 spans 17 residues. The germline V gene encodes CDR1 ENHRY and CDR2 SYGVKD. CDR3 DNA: TGTGCCATCAGTGAGTCGAGAGGCACGTCCCTCCAAGAGACCCAGTACTTC. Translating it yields CAISESRGTSLQETQYF.

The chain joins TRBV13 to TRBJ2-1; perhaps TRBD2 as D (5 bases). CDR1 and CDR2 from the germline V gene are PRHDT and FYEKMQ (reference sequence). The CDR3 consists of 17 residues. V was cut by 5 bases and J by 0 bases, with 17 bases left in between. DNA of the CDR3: TGTGCCAGCAGCCTAACTAGGGCTAAGAGCTCCTACAATGAGCAGTTCTTC. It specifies CASSLTRAKSSYNEQFF.

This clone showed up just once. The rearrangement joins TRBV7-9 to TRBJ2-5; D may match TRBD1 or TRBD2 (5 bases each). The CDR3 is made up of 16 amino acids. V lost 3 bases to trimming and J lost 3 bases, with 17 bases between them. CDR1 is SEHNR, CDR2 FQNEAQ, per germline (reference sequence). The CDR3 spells CASSFTGRRGKETQYF. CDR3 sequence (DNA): TGTGCCAGCAGCTTCACAGGCCGTCGGGGAAAAGAGACCCAGTACTTC.

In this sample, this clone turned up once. The CDR3 region has the DNA TGCAGCGTTGAAGATCAGGGCAATCAGCCCCAGCATTTT. Amino acids: CSVEDQGNQPQHF. The chain employs TRBV29-1 and TRBJ1-5, with unresolved D. Germline V lookup: CDR1 SQVTM, CDR2 ANQGSEA. V gave up 0 bases and J gave up 2 bases, with 5 bases separating them. The CDR3 totals 13 residues.

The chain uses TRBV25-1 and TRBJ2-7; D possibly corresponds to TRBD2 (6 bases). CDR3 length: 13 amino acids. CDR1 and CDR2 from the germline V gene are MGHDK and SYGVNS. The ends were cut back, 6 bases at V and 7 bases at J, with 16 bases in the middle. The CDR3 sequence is CASRPGLRGEQYF. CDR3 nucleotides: TGTGCCAGCAGACCGGGACTCCGAGGGGAGCAGTACTTC.

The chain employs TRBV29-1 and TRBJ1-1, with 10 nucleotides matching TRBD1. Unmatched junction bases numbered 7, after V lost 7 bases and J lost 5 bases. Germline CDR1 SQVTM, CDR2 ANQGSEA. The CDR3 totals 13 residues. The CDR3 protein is CSAEGGQGTEAFF. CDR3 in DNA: TGCAGCGCTGAGGGGGGACAGGGGACTGAAGCTTTCTTT.

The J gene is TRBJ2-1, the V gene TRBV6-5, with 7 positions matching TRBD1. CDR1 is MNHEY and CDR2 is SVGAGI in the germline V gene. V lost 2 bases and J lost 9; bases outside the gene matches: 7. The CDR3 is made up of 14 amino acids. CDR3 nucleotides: TGTGCCAGCAGTTACGCACCAGGGGACAGTGAGCAGTTCTTC. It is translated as CASSYAPGDSEQFF.